Below, 21 T cell receptor beta chains from the same sample are listed, as sequenced in a study of shared clonotypes between healthy human individuals. Data came from immunoSEQ multiplex PCR; TCRdb stores just in-frame clones and leaves some out. The sample records about 680,000 clones, around 72% being singletons. The sample was memory CD4+ T cells sorted from blood. Noted subset: CD45RA-negative fraction. These receptors were taken from a woman in her thirties in good health.

This CDR3 is CASRRGLGYSGNTIYF. CDR3 nucleotides: TGTGCCAGCCGACGTGGATTGGGATACTCTGGAAACACCATATATTTT. V and J are TRBV5-6 and TRBJ1-3; D is undetermined. Germline CDR1 reads SGHDT; CDR2 reads YYEEEE. This CDR3 region has 16 residues. Trimming took 7 bases from V and 0 from J, leaving 17 bases between them.

This rearrangement joins TRBV5-4 to TRBJ2-1, with 9 bases fitting TRBD2. This CDR3 region has 17 residues. Looked up from germline, CDR1 is SGHNT and CDR2 is YYREEE (reference sequence). V lost 4 bases, J lost 0 bases, and 8 bases stayed unmatched. CDR3 in amino acids: CASSLAGLKSSYNEQFF. The CDR3 DNA sequence: TGTGCCAGCAGCCTAGCGGGGTTAAAAAGCTCCTACAATGAGCAGTTCTTC. Variable domain in full (rest from reference TRBV5-4 and TRBJ2-1): ETGVTQSPTHLIKTRGQQVTLRCSSQSGHNTVSWYQQALGQGPQFIFQYYREEENGRGNFPPRFSGLQFPNYSSELNVNALELDDSALYLCASSLAGLKSSYNEQFFGPGTRLTVL.

The chain has TRBV28 and TRBJ2-5; D is uncertain. The last part of the DNA fits TRBJ2-7 better; the J call may be wrong. The CDR3 is 11 amino acids. Germline CDR1 MDHEN, CDR2 SYDVKM. The CDR3 region is CASGSWSEQYF. The CDR3 DNA reads as TGTGCCAGCGGGTCTTGGTCCGAGCAGTACTTC.

About this clone: Other nucleotide sequences in the sample specify the same CDR3. V gene TRBV18 combines with J gene TRBJ1-3; the D gene is possibly TRBD1 (5 bases). The germline V and J ends were trimmed by 6 bases and 2 bases, with 14 bases remaining between them. In germline, CDR1 is KGHSH, CDR2 LQKENI. The CDR3 totals 15 residues. The CDR3 sequence is CASSPGPGAGNTIYF. CDR3 nucleotide sequence: TGTGCCAGCTCCCCAGGGCCGGGGGCTGGAAACACCATATATTTT.

The V call is TRBV25-1, the J call TRBJ2-7, with D tentatively TRBD2 (6 bases). Germline assignment: CDR1 MGHDK and CDR2 SYGVNS. Trimming stripped 1 base from V and 1 base from J, with 14 bases between. CDR3 size: 16 residues. The DNA of the CDR3 is TGTGCCAGCAGTGAATCAGGCGGGACCCCATCCTACGAGCAGTACTTC. This sequence encodes CASSESGGTPSYEQYF.

For this clone: At the DNA level, this CDR3 is encoded by other sequences in the same sample as well. The chain carries TRBV28 and TRBJ1-3, with 8 bases lining up with TRBD1. J gave up 1 base and V 5 bases, and 4 bases lay outside the gene matches. Germline CDR1 and CDR2: MDHEN and SYDVKM. The CDR3 runs 15 residues. CDR3 nucleotide sequence: TGTGCCAGCAGTCCCCGGACAGGGTCTGGAAACACCATATATTTT. It specifies CASSPRTGSGNTIYF.

The V gene is TRBV7-9, the J gene TRBJ2-3, with D possibly TRBD1 on 5 matching bases. The CDR3 totals 13 residues. V lost 4 bases to trimming and J lost 5 bases, with 10 bases between them. From germline, CDR1 is SEHNR and CDR2 FQNEAQ (reference sequence). The CDR3, as DNA: TGTGCCAGCAGCTCAGACAGTGGAGATACGCAGTATTTT. Its translation is CASSSDSGDTQYF. The whole variable domain, remainder taken from reference TRBV7-9 and TRBJ2-3, is DTGVSQNPRHKITKRGQNVTFRCDPISEHNRLYWYRQTLGQGPEFLTYFQNEAQLEKSRLLSDRFSAERPKGSFSTLEIQRTEQGDSAMYLCASSSDSGDTQYFGPGTRLTVL.

V gene TRBV4-1 combines with J gene TRBJ2-2; 10 positions match TRBD2. The CDR3 spans 20 residues. The ends lost 0 bases at V and 7 bases at J; junction bases unmatched: 17. From germline, CDR1 is MGHRA and CDR2 YSYEKL. The CDR3 protein is CASSQDPVGLAGALIGELFF. In nucleotides, the CDR3 is TGCGCCAGCAGCCAAGACCCAGTAGGCCTAGCGGGAGCTCTGATCGGGGAGCTGTTTTTT.

CDR3 sequence reads: CASSPFGGAEPQHF. For the CDR3, the DNA is TGTGCCAGCTCACCCTTCGGGGGCGCGGAGCCCCAGCATTTT. The chain joins TRBV18 to TRBJ1-5, with a weak D call TRBD1 (6 bases). This CDR3 comprises 14 residues. The germline V gene encodes CDR1 KGHSH and CDR2 LQKENI. V was pared by 3 bases and J by 8 bases, with 14 bases between.

V and J are TRBV6-1 and TRBJ2-1; the D gene could be TRBD1 or TRBD2 (5 bases each). The V gene's germline CDR1 is MNHNS and CDR2 SASEGT. The CDR3 loop spans 16 amino acids. Between the trimmed V and J ends, which lost 1 base and 2 bases, there was a span of 12 bases. The CDR3 is CASSEDTQGPYNEQFF. In DNA, the CDR3 is TGTGCCAGCAGTGAAGACACGCAGGGACCCTACAATGAGCAGTTCTTC.

The chain employs TRBV19 and TRBJ2-2; a weak D match, TRBD1 (6 bases). Germline lookup yields CDR1 LNHDA and CDR2 SQIVND (reference sequence). V lost 9 bases, J lost 0 bases, and 14 bases lay in between. This CDR3 is built from 15 residues. In DNA, the CDR3 is TGTGCCAGCAAGGGGACAAGCGCGAACACCGGGGAGCTGTTTTTT. Its translation: CASKGTSANTGELFF.

The chain joins TRBV27 to TRBJ2-1; 11 bases fit TRBD2. Per germline, CDR1 MNHEY and CDR2 SMNVEV (reference sequence). J lost 8 bases, V lost 5 bases, and 14 bases had no gene match. The CDR3 totals 17 residues. CDR3 amino acids: CASSPLTSGIGRDEQFF. DNA for the CDR3: TGTGCCAGCAGTCCCCTGACTAGCGGGATAGGTAGGGATGAGCAGTTCTTC.

The gene calls are TRBV14 and TRBJ2-7, with TRBD2 identical over 7 bases. CDR3 length: 14 amino acids. Germline values: CDR1 SGHDN, CDR2 FVKESK. J gave up 3 bases and V 0 bases, and 2 bases lay outside the gene matches. In DNA form, the CDR3 reads TGTGCCAGCAGCCAAGAGATAGCGGGCTACGAGCAGTACTTC. Translated, it gives CASSQEIAGYEQYF.

In its sample, this clone was seen a few times. The chain carries TRBV19 and TRBJ1-1; D might be TRBD1 (5 bases). The CDR3 length is 16 residues. The germline gives CDR1 LNHDA, CDR2 SQIVND (reference sequence). V was shortened by 6 bases and J by 0 bases, with 17 bases between the two germline ends. CDR3 in amino acids: CASRIGARRLNTEAFF. The CDR3 nucleotides read TGTGCCAGTAGAATCGGGGCAAGAAGATTGAACACTGAAGCTTTCTTT.

This clone was recorded once. The V and J genes are TRBV10-2 and TRBJ2-1; 12 nucleotides agree with TRBD2. CDR3 length: 16 amino acids. V gave up 8 bases and J gave up 10 bases; unmatched junction bases: 15. Germline lookup yields CDR1 WSHSY and CDR2 SAAADI. The CDR3 sequence is CASRIAQTSGSIEQFF. CDR3 in DNA: TGCGCCAGCCGAATCGCACAGACTAGCGGGAGTATCGAGCAGTTCTTC.

The V and J genes are TRBV6-5 and TRBJ1-2; D gene unclear. V was pared by 2 bases and J by 2 bases, with 6 bases between. CDR1 is MNHEY and CDR2 is SVGAGI in the germline V gene. The CDR3 loop spans 13 amino acids. CDR3 protein: CASSYVQNYGYTF. The CDR3 DNA sequence: TGTGCCAGCAGTTACGTACAGAACTATGGCTACACCTTC.

The chain is built from TRBV6-4 and TRBJ1-1; TRBD1 matches at 8 bases. The CDR3 sequence is 12 residues long. From germline, CDR1 is MRHNA and CDR2 SNTAGT. J was trimmed by 12 bases and V by 6 bases; bases with no gene match: 9. CDR3 sequence (DNA): TGTGCCAGCAGAGACGGACAGGGTGGACCTTTCTTT. This encodes CASRDGQGGPFF.

Comments on this clone: Other DNA sequences in this specimen translate into the identical CDR3. The J gene is TRBJ2-1, the V gene TRBV7-2, with TRBD2 matching 7 bases. V was clipped by 1 base and J by 2 bases; unmatched bases: 5. The CDR3 extends over 16 amino acids. Per germline, CDR1 SGHTA and CDR2 FQGNSA. Here the CDR3 reads CASSLVGGGPYNEQFF. CDR3 nucleotide sequence: TGTGCCAGCAGCTTAGTGGGGGGAGGGCCCTACAATGAGCAGTTCTTC. Full variable domain (missing parts from reference TRBV7-2 and TRBJ2-1): GAGVSQSPSNKVTEKGKDVELRCDPISGHTALYWYRQSLGQGLEFLIYFQGNSAPDKSGLPSDRFSAERTGGSVSTLTIQRTQQEDSAVYLCASSLVGGGPYNEQFFGPGTRLTVL.

Notes on this clone: At the DNA level, this CDR3 is encoded by other sequences in the same sample as well. The genes are TRBV2 and TRBJ1-2; D remains ambiguous. Trimming stripped 3 bases from V and 2 bases from J, with 10 bases between. In germline, CDR1 is SNHLY, CDR2 FYNNEI. The CDR3 runs 14 residues. The CDR3: CASSESAGNYGYTF. CDR3 DNA sequence: TGTGCCAGCAGTGAGTCGGCAGGAAACTATGGCTACACCTTC. Variable domain in full (rest from reference TRBV2 and TRBJ1-2): EPEVTQTPSHQVTQMGQEVILRCVPISNHLYFYWYRQILGQKVEFLVSFYNNEISEKSEIFDDQFSVERPDGSNFTLKIRSTKLEDSAMYFCASSESAGNYGYTFGSGTRLTVV.

The chain combines TRBV19 with TRBJ2-7; 7 bases align to TRBD1. The ends lost 5 bases at V and 7 bases at J; junction bases unmatched: 8. The CDR3 extends over 13 amino acids. CDR1 and CDR2 (germline): LNHDA, SQIVND (reference sequence). CDR3 nucleotide sequence: TGTGCCAGTAGTCCCCGACAGGGAGTGGAGCAGTACTTC. As protein: CASSPRQGVEQYF.

In its sample, this clone was seen once. The J gene is TRBJ2-1, the V gene TRBV10-3; the D is unclear. Between the trimmed V and J ends, which lost 2 bases and 8 bases, there was a span of 4 bases. Germline V gene sequence: CDR1 ENHRY, CDR2 SYGVKD. CDR3 size: 11 residues. Here the CDR3 reads CAISEAYEQFF. The CDR3 nucleotides read TGTGCCATCAGTGAGGCGTATGAGCAGTTCTTC.